This passage covers 30 T cell receptor beta chains from one sample sequenced in a study of blood T cell repertoires in COVID-19. Repertoires were generated with immunoSEQ multiplex PCR, while TCRdb's copy carries only in-frame clones and drops some. In the table there are some 100,000 clones, 86% of which are singletons. Sequencing input: peripheral blood. The source of these receptors is a man aged 50 to 59 with acute or convalescent COVID-19.

The chain is built from TRBV5-1 and TRBJ2-5; D is possibly TRBD2 (6 bases). The ends were cut back, 0 bases at V and 4 bases at J, with 16 bases in the middle. The CDR3 is made up of 16 amino acids. The V gene's germline CDR1 is SGHRS and CDR2 YFSETQ. CDR3 residues: CASSLGLASERETQYF. CDR3 in DNA: TGCGCCAGCAGCTTGGGCCTAGCGTCAGAGAGAGAGACCCAGTACTTC.

This clone was detected only once. The genes are TRBV19 and TRBJ1-2; the D gene is possibly TRBD1 (5 bases). The ends were cut back, 5 bases at V and 8 bases at J, with 12 bases in the middle. Germline V gene data show CDR1 as LNHDA and CDR2 as SQIVND (reference sequence). The CDR3 totals 12 residues. CDR3 sequence (DNA): TGTGCCAGTAGTCCGGGACTCTGGGGCTACACCTTC. Its translation is CASSPGLWGYTF. The entire variable domain, with the rest obtained from reference TRBV19 and TRBJ1-2, is as follows: DGGITQSPKYLFRKEGQNVTLSCEQNLNHDAMYWYRQDPGQGLRLIYYSQIVNDFQKGDIAEGYSVSREKKESFPLTVTSAQKNPTAFYLCASSPGLWGYTFGSGTRLTVV.

In this sample, this clone turned up once. The rearrangement joins TRBV7-6 to TRBJ2-7, with 7 bases fitting TRBD1. This CDR3 is built from 15 residues. J lost 7 bases, V lost 4 bases, and 13 bases had no gene match. Germline-derived CDR1 and CDR2 are SGHVS and FNYEAQ. The CDR3 loop is CASSSNTGQPNEQYF. The DNA of the CDR3 is TGTGCCAGCAGCTCTAATACGGGACAGCCGAATGAGCAGTACTTC.

CDR3 coding DNA: TGCGCCAGCAGCCCCTCCGGGACTAGCGGCTACTACGAGCAGTACTTC. Its protein is CASSPSGTSGYYEQYF. The chain combines TRBV5-1 with TRBJ2-7; 11 bases are a match to TRBD2. The germline V gene has CDR1 SGHRS and CDR2 YFSETQ. The CDR3 length is 16 residues. V trimming: 4 bases; J trimming: 3 bases; junction bases outside the gene matches: 9.

The rearrangement links TRBV19 to TRBJ1-1, with D unresolved. Deletions cut 4 bases from V and 5 bases from J, with 11 bases between. Per germline, CDR1 LNHDA and CDR2 SQIVND (reference sequence). This CDR3 is 13 amino acids long. The CDR3 DNA reads as TGTGCCAGTAGTAAGGAGGGTAGGACTGAAGCTTTCTTT. Amino acids: CASSKEGRTEAFF.

Here the CDR3 reads CASSSLEGLDGYTF. The CDR3 DNA is TGTGCCAGCAGCTCCCTGGAGGGTCTAGATGGCTACACCTTC. The V call is TRBV7-9, the J call TRBJ1-2; D not resolved. This CDR3 has 14 amino acids. Trimming removed 4 bases from V and 6 bases from J, with 15 bases in between. In germline, CDR1 is SEHNR, CDR2 FQNEAQ (reference sequence).

The sample holds one count of this clone. The V gene is TRBV9, the J gene TRBJ2-3; a possible D gene is TRBD1 (6 bases). This CDR3 contains 16 residues. Germline-derived CDR1 and CDR2 are SGDLS and YYNGEE. Trimming removed 4 bases at V and 0 bases at J, with 15 bases between. CDR3 nucleotides: TGTGCCAGCAGCTCCCCAGGGGATAGCAGCACAGATACGCAGTATTTT. This encodes CASSSPGDSSTDTQYF.

The chain has TRBV6-2 or TRBV6-3 and TRBJ2-7; D is perhaps TRBD2 (5 bases). V lost 2 bases to trimming and J lost 7 bases, with 12 bases between them. CDR3 length: 13 amino acids. The germline V gene has CDR1 MNHEY and CDR2 SVGEGT. CDR3 amino acids: CASSYGPRAEQYF. The CDR3 DNA is TGTGCCAGCAGTTACGGTCCGCGGGCTGAGCAGTACTTC.

This clone was observed a single time. The chain combines TRBV6-2 or TRBV6-3 with TRBJ2-1, with TRBD2 identical over 8 bases. V trimming: 5 bases; J trimming: 3 bases; junction bases outside the gene matches: 12. The CDR3 sequence is 17 residues long. Germline-derived CDR1 and CDR2 are MNHEY and SVGEGT. This CDR3 reads CASSRYPPGTSYNEQFF. In DNA form, the CDR3 reads TGTGCCAGCAGTCGTTACCCCCCCGGGACTAGCTACAATGAGCAGTTCTTC.

The gene calls are TRBV6-5 and TRBJ1-3; unclear D gene. Germline CDR1 MNHEY, CDR2 SVGAGI. V lost 2 bases and J lost 2, with 10 bases in between. The CDR3 has 15 amino acids. In nucleotides, the CDR3 is TGTGCCAGCAGTTACCAACAGAAGACTGGAAACACCATATATTTT. It codes for CASSYQQKTGNTIYF.

DNA of the CDR3: TGTGCCAGCAGCTACCGAAGAGGGGGCAACACTGAAGCTTTCTTT. This gives the protein CASSYRRGGNTEAFF. The chain joins TRBV7-9 to TRBJ1-1; 7 bases line up with TRBD1. Germline V CDR1 and CDR2: SEHNR, FQNEAQ (reference sequence). Trimming at V came to 4 bases and at J to 2 bases, leaving 7 bases not matched to a gene. The CDR3 totals 15 residues.

The chain has TRBV7-8 and TRBJ1-5, with a tentative D call TRBD1 (6 bases). The V gene's germline CDR1 is SGHVS and CDR2 FQNEAQ. The CDR3 length is 14 residues. The germline V and J ends were trimmed by 5 bases and 2 bases, with 10 bases remaining between them. The CDR3 here is CASSPDRRNQPQHF. The CDR3 nucleotides read TGTGCCAGCAGCCCGGACAGACGCAATCAGCCCCAGCATTTT. Combining the CDR3 with reference TRBV7-8 and TRBJ1-5 gives the whole variable domain GAGVSQSPRYKVAKRGQDVALRCDPISGHVSLFWYQQALGQGPEFLTYFQNEAQLDKSGLPSDRFFAERPEGSVSTLKIQRTQQEDSAVYLCASSPDRRNQPQHFGDGTRLSIL.

This chain connects TRBV10-2 to TRBJ1-1, with 8 positions matching TRBD1. The CDR3 runs 15 residues. Germline V gives CDR1 WSHSY, CDR2 SAAADI. V shed 2 bases, J shed 0 bases, and the junction held 2 bases outside the gene matches. The CDR3, as DNA: TGCGCCAGCAGTGAGGGACAGGGATTGAACACTGAAGCTTTCTTT. As protein: CASSEGQGLNTEAFF.

With regard to this clone: Other DNA sequences within the sample encode an identical CDR3. The gene calls are TRBV2 and TRBJ1-1; D is perhaps TRBD1 (6 bases). This CDR3 is built from 13 residues. Germline CDR1 reads SNHLY; CDR2 reads FYNNEI. V was trimmed by 6 bases and J by 2 bases, leaving 10 bases between them. The CDR3 DNA follows: TGTGCCAGCAGCGGACAGTTAAACACTGAAGCTTTCTTT. It encodes CASSGQLNTEAFF.

V and J are TRBV27 and TRBJ2-5, with 9 bases fitting TRBD1. Trimming took 5 bases from V and 2 from J; bases not matched to a gene: 3. Germline V gene data show CDR1 as MNHEY and CDR2 as SMNVEV (reference sequence). CDR3 size: 14 residues. As DNA, the CDR3 is TGTGCCAGCAGTCCACAGGGGGCTCAAGAGACCCAGTACTTC. It yields the protein CASSPQGAQETQYF.

V usage is TRBV2 and J usage is TRBJ2-1; D call uncertain. V was cut by 2 bases and J by 8 bases, with 7 bases left in between. CDR3 length: 12 residues. CDR1 is SNHLY and CDR2 is FYNNEI in the germline V gene. CDR3 residues: CASSEKEYEQFF. The CDR3 DNA reads as TGTGCCAGCAGTGAAAAGGAGTATGAGCAGTTCTTC.

The rearrangement links TRBV30 to TRBJ1-2; perhaps TRBD1 as D (5 bases). The CDR3 consists of 14 residues. V was clipped by 2 bases and J by 5 bases, with 15 bases between them. Germline lookup yields CDR1 GTSNPN and CDR2 SVGIG (reference sequence). The CDR3 reads CAWSFPGRGYGYTF. In DNA form, the CDR3 reads TGTGCCTGGAGTTTCCCGGGACGGGGGTATGGCTACACCTTC. The whole variable domain, remainder taken from reference TRBV30 and TRBJ1-2, is SQTIHQWPATLVQPVGSPLSLECTVEGTSNPNLYWYRQAAGRGLQLLFYSVGIGQISSEVPQNLSASRPQDRQFILSSKKLLLSDSGFYLCAWSFPGRGYGYTFGSGTRLTVV.

The chain employs TRBV10-1 and TRBJ2-1; 11 bases are shared with TRBD2. The germline V gene encodes CDR1 WNHNN and CDR2 SYGVQD (reference sequence). The CDR3 loop spans 14 amino acids. The V gene end was trimmed by 10 bases and the J gene end by 10 bases; junction bases not matched to a gene: 12. CDR3 nucleotide sequence: TGCGCCACGAGACTAGCGGGAAAAACAGGGGAGCAGTTCTTC. Encoded protein: CATRLAGKTGEQFF.

The rearrangement joins TRBV2 to TRBJ1-4, with D tentatively TRBD1 (6 bases). Germline loops: CDR1 SNHLY, CDR2 FYNNEI. V was cut by 5 bases and J by 0 bases, with 10 bases left in between. The CDR3 extends over 15 amino acids. The CDR3 DNA sequence: TGTGCCAGCAGTTTTGGACAGTCAACTAATGAAAAACTGTTTTTT. Translation gives CASSFGQSTNEKLFF. Supplemented by reference TRBV2 and TRBJ1-4, the full variable domain reads EPEVTQTPSHQVTQMGQEVILRCVPISNHLYFYWYRQILGQKVEFLVSFYNNEISEKSEIFDDQFSVERPDGSNFTLKIRSTKLEDSAMYFCASSFGQSTNEKLFFGSGTQLSVL.

The chain joins TRBV5-4 to TRBJ2-7, with D possibly matching TRBD1 (5 bases). Per the germline V gene, CDR1 is SGHNT and CDR2 is YYREEE (reference sequence). Trimming left V 4 bases short and J 4 bases short, with 21 bases between. This CDR3 has 16 residues. CDR3 in amino acids: CASSAQQDNLPYEQYF. The CDR3, as DNA: TGTGCCAGCAGCGCCCAACAGGATAACCTACCATACGAGCAGTACTTC.

This chain's CDR3 is CAISVGGSPKNIQYF. The CDR3 bases are TGTGCCATCAGTGTAGGGGGCTCACCCAAAAACATTCAGTACTTC. The gene calls are TRBV10-3 and TRBJ2-4, with 7 nucleotides matching TRBD1. The CDR3 extends over 15 amino acids. J gave up 2 bases and V 4 bases, and 5 bases lay outside the gene matches. Germline CDR1 reads ENHRY; CDR2 reads SYGVKD.

V gene TRBV7-3 combines with J gene TRBJ2-7; no firm D call. Germline CDR1 SGHTA, CDR2 FQGTGA. The CDR3 runs 13 residues. Trimming took off 3 bases at V and 3 bases at J, with 9 bases between the two ends. The CDR3 DNA reads as TGTGCCAGCAGCTTGAATCGGTTCTACGAGCAGTACTTC. It encodes CASSLNRFYEQYF.

The rearrangement uses TRBV10-3 and TRBJ2-7; TRBD1 matches 7 bases. V dropped 6 bases and J dropped 7; count of bases not matched to a gene: 6. CDR1 is ENHRY and CDR2 is SYGVKD in the germline V gene. The CDR3 runs 12 residues. CDR3 amino acids: CAIRAGGEEQYF. The CDR3 DNA sequence: TGTGCCATCAGGGCAGGGGGTGAAGAGCAGTACTTC.

The V gene is TRBV11-3, the J gene TRBJ2-1; possibly TRBD1 for D (6 bases). The V gene lost 2 bases and the J gene lost 4 bases, with 21 bases spanning the gap. Per the germline V gene, CDR1 is SGHNT and CDR2 is YENEEA. The CDR3 is made up of 18 amino acids. The CDR3 reads CASSLRGGWGGVYNEQFF. The CDR3 nucleotides are TGTGCCAGCAGCTTACGAGGGGGATGGGGCGGCGTATACAATGAGCAGTTCTTC.

In regard to this clone: No DNA is shown, since the ends of the CDR3 on it are uncertain; the CDR3 is the one TCRdb lists. The CDR3: CASISAPVRTGELFF. The V call is TRBV19, the J call TRBJ2-2; the DNA was not compared with TRBD2, the D call given in the table. A total of 15 residues make up the CDR3, ends included. CDR1 is LNHDA, CDR2 SQIVND, per germline (reference sequence).

This chain connects TRBV7-9 to TRBJ1-4; 11 bases are a match to TRBD1. Trimming took 5 bases from V and 4 from J; bases not matched to a gene: 9. The CDR3 runs to 17 residues. Germline CDR1 SEHNR, CDR2 FQNEAQ (reference sequence). The CDR3: CASSPGQGASVNEKLFF. The CDR3 DNA sequence: TGTGCCAGCAGCCCCGGACAGGGGGCTTCCGTTAATGAAAAACTGTTTTTT. Full variable domain (outside the CDR3, taken from reference TRBV7-9 and TRBJ1-4): DTGVSQNPRHKITKRGQNVTFRCDPISEHNRLYWYRQTLGQGPEFLTYFQNEAQLEKSRLLSDRFSAERPKGSFSTLEIQRTEQGDSAMYLCASSPGQGASVNEKLFFGSGTQLSVL.

The J gene is TRBJ2-2, the V gene TRBV9, with 11 bases identical to TRBD2. Germline CDR1 reads SGDLS; CDR2 reads YYNGEE. V trimming: 4 bases; J trimming: 7 bases; junction bases outside the gene matches: 18. This CDR3 has 19 amino acids. CDR3 in amino acids: CASSTQSGRPSGRSGELFF. CDR3 in DNA: TGTGCCAGCAGCACTCAATCCGGCCGGCCTAGCGGGAGGAGCGGGGAGCTGTTTTTT.

The rearrangement joins TRBV18 to TRBJ1-1; D gene uncertain. The CDR3 extends over 14 amino acids. Per germline, CDR1 KGHSH and CDR2 LQKENI. Deletions cut 2 bases from V and 4 bases from J, with 11 bases between. The CDR3 region has the DNA TGTGCCAGCTCACCATCTAACAGTCCCACTGAAGCTTTCTTT. Protein product: CASSPSNSPTEAFF.

Here the CDR3 DNA reads TGTGCCAGCAGTTCCTCGGGGGCTAATGAAAAACTGTTTTTT. Translating it yields CASSSSGANEKLFF. The chain combines TRBV7-9 with TRBJ1-4, with D perhaps TRBD1 (5 bases). With 6 bases removed from V and 3 bases from J, the gap between germline ends came to 11 bases. Per germline, CDR1 SEHNR and CDR2 FQNEAQ (reference sequence). The CDR3 contains 14 residues.

The chain joins TRBV21-1 to TRBJ1-1. TRBV21-1 is reported as a pseudogene. This CDR3 is built from 15 residues. The CDR3 DNA reads as TGTGCCAGCAGCAAATCCCGGTCCCCGAACACTGAAGCTTTCTTT. Its protein product is CASSKSRSPNTEAFF.